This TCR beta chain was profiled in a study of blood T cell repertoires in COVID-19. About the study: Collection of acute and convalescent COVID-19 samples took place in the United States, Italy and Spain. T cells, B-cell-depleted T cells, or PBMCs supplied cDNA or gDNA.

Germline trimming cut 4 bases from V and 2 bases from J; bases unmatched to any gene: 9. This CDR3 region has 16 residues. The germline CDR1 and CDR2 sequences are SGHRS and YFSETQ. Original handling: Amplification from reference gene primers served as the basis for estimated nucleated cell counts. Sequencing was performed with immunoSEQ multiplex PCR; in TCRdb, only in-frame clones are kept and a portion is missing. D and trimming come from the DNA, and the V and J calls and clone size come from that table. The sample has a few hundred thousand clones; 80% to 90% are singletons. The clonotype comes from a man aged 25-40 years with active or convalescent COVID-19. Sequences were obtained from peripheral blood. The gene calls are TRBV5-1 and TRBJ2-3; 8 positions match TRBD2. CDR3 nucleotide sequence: TGCGCCAGCAGCAGGTTCGGGGGGGCCTTCACAGATACGCAGTATTTT. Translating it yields CASSRFGGAFTDTQYF.